This T cell receptor beta chain is from a study of shared clonotypes between healthy human individuals. In the source study's methods: Filtering differed since immunoSEQ provided only junctions, with no quality scores. The repertoire was sequenced with immunoSEQ multiplex PCR; TCRdb's copy has only in-frame clones and lacks some. For V, J and clone size, that table is used; D and trimming come from the DNA. This table has just over 2,000,000 clones, approximately 94% appearing once. The germline V gene has CDR1 MGHRA and CDR2 YSYEKL. The CDR3 loop spans 18 amino acids. Trimming cost V 0 bases and J 1 base, with 19 bases left between them. CD45RO-negative, CCR7-selected cells formed the naive CD8 fraction, which excluded terminally differentiated effector memory CD45RA+ cells. Points on this clone: Its antigen is not known.

Study results and caveats: Non-shared clonotypes showed lower generation probabilities than clonotypes common to all four donors. Researchers found naive subsets generally carried larger estimated richness than memory subsets.

The clonotype originates from a man between 18 and 35 years old in good health. The chain combines TRBV4-1 with TRBJ2-7; D might be TRBD1 (5 bases). The sequenced sample consisted of naive CD8+ T cells sorted from blood. CDR3 amino acids: CASSQEGVAGFASYEQYF. CDR3 DNA sequence: TGCGCCAGCAGCCAAGAAGGGGTGGCCGGGTTCGCGTCCTACGAGCAGTACTTC.